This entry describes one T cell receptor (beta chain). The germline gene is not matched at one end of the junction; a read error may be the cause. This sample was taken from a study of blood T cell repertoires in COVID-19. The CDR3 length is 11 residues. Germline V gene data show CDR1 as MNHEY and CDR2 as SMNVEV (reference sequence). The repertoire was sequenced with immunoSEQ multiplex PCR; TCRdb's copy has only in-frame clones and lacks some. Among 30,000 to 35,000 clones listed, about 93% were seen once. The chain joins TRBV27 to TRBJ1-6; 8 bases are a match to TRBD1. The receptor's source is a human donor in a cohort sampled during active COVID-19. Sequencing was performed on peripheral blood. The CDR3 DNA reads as TGTGCCAGCAGTACATCGACAGGGGCCCCCTTT. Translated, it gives CASSTSTGAPF.